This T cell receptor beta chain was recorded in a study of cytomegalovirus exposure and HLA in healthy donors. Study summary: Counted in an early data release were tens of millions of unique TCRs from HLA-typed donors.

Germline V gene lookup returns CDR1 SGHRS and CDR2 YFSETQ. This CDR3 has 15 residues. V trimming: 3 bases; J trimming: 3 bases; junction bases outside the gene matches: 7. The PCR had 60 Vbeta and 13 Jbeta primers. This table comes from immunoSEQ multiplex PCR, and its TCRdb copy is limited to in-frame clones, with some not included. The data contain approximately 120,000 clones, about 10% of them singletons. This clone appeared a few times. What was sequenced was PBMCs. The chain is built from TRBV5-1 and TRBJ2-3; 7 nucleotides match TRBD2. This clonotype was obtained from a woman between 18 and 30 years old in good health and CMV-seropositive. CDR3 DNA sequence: TGCGCCAGCAGCTCTACGGCGGGAGAAACAGATACGCAGTATTTT. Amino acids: CASSSTAGETDTQYF.